The rows below give T cell receptor beta chains drawn from one sample of a study of blood T cell repertoires in COVID-19. Repertoires were generated with immunoSEQ multiplex PCR, while TCRdb's copy carries only in-frame clones and drops some. In the table there are 190,000 or so clones, around 90% of which are singletons. Sequencing input: PBMCs or T cells enriched from blood (not recorded which). The receptors originated from a man aged 30 to 39 who had recovered from COVID-19. CDR3s include the opening cysteine and the closing phenylalanine or tryptophan. The D gene is left open where the match is weak. Clone size appears in some rows only: once, few, many, or a class for an expanded clone.

TRBJ1-1,TRBV29-1,.,.,CSAREYGNTEAFF,TGCAGCGCAAGGGAGTACGGGAACACTGAAGCTTTCTTT
TRBJ1-5,TRBV4-2,.,.,CASSQAFQYNQPQHF,TGTGCCAGCAGCCAAGCTTTTCAGTACAATCAGCCCCAGCATTTT
TRBJ1-2,TRBV19,.,.,CASSITENYGYTF,TGTGCCAGTAGTATTACAGAAAACTATGGCTACACCTTC
TRBJ2-5,TRBV5-1,.,TRBD2,CASSLGTSRETQYF,TGCGCCAGCAGCTTGGGGACTAGCAGAGAGACCCAGTACTTC
TRBJ2-5,TRBV3-1/TRBV3-2,once,.,CASSHRQSRMRETQYF,TGTGCCAGCAGCCACAGACAGAGCCGTATGCGGGAGACCCAGTACTTC
TRBJ1-1,TRBV11-2,.,.,CASSPGKNTEAFF,TGTGCCAGCAGCCCGGGAAAGAACACTGAAGCTTTCTTT
TRBJ2-7,TRBV28,.,TRBD1,CASSFRTGGAYEQYF,TGTGCCAGCAGTTTCCGGACAGGGGGCGCCTACGAGCAGTACTTC
TRBJ2-1,TRBV15,.,.,CATSRVLSSYNEQFF,TGTGCCACCAGCAGAGTCCTAAGCTCCTACAATGAGCAGTTCTTC
TRBJ2-1,TRBV4-3,.,.,CASSQEGAEGSYNEQFF,TGCGCCAGCAGCCAAGAGGGGGCCGAGGGGTCCTACAATGAGCAGTTCTTC
TRBJ2-7,TRBV6-1,.,.,CASSESSRGTYEQYF,TGTGCCAGCAGTGAAAGTTCCAGGGGCACCTACGAGCAGTACTTC
TRBJ2-1,TRBV18,.,.,CASSPMGSSYNEQFF,TGTGCCAGCTCACCAATGGGGAGCTCCTACAATGAGCAGTTCTTC
TRBJ1-4,TRBV5-8,.,.,CASSLDRGTTTNEKLFF,TGTGCCAGCAGCTTGGATAGGGGGACCACGACTAATGAAAAACTGTTTTTT
TRBJ2-6,TRBV5-6,.,TRBD2,CASSLGSTPAGVGANVLTF,TGTGCCAGCAGCTTGGGCAGCACACCGGCGGGGGTTGGGGCCAACGTCCTGACTTTC
TRBJ1-2,TRBV30,.,TRBD1,CAWFFQGAFEDGYTF,TGTGCCTGGTTTTTCCAGGGGGCTTTCGAGGATGGCTACACCTTC
TRBJ1-1,TRBV7-8,.,TRBD1,CASSLLGGQVTEAFF,TGTGCCAGCAGCTTACTGGGGGGACAGGTCACTGAAGCTTTCTTT
TRBJ2-5,TRBV4-3,.,TRBD1,CASSQAFYGQGVYKETQYF,TGCGCCAGCAGCCAAGCTTTCTATGGACAGGGGGTATACAAAGAGACCCAGTACTTC
TRBJ2-1,TRBV15,.,.,CATSRDLQPPQEQFF,TGTGCCACCAGCAGAGATCTACAGCCCCCCCAAGAGCAGTTCTTC
TRBJ1-1,TRBV4-2,.,TRBD1,CASSLKGPGTVGSMNTEAFF,TGTGCCAGCAGCCTTAAGGGCCCCGGGACAGTGGGATCCATGAACACTGAAGCTTTCTTT
TRBJ2-1,TRBV25-1,.,.,CASSELVRGVFGGEQFF,TGTGCCAGCAGTGAATTAGTCAGGGGGGTTTTCGGAGGTGAGCAGTTCTTC
TRBJ1-1,TRBV2,.,.,CASSESRGAATEAFF,TGTGCCAGCAGTGAATCCCGGGGGGCGGCCACTGAAGCTTTCTTT
TRBJ2-1,TRBV9,.,.,CASSVEDRPGVTNEQFF,TGTGCCAGCAGCGTAGAAGACCGCCCCGGGGTCACCAATGAGCAGTTCTTC
TRBJ2-5,TRBV3-1/TRBV3-2,.,TRBD2,CASSQGVAGGQETQYF,TGTGCCAGCAGCCAAGGGGTAGCGGGGGGGCAAGAGACCCAGTACTTC
TRBJ2-7,TRBV29-1,.,.,CSVYKRGATYEQYF,TGCAGCGTGTACAAACGGGGGGCGACCTACGAGCAGTACTTC
TRBJ1-4,TRBV30,.,.,CAWAPGHLPVKGLFF,TGTGCCTGGGCCCCAGGACACCTCCCCGTTAAGGGACTGTTTTTT
TRBJ2-1,TRBV5-1,.,TRBD1,CASTDRGQYNEQFF,TGCGCCAGCACCGACAGGGGGCAGTACAATGAGCAGTTCTTC
TRBJ2-6,TRBV6-5,.,.,CASQDWSGANVLTF,TGTGCCAGCCAAGACTGGTCTGGGGCCAACGTCCTGACTTTC
TRBJ2-3,TRBV18,.,.,CASSPFQGSIDTQYF,TGTGCCAGCTCACCTTTCCAGGGGTCGATAGATACGCAGTATTTT
TRBJ1-3,TRBV30,.,TRBD1,CAGQGFSGNTIYF,TGTGCCGGACAGGGGTTCTCTGGAAACACCATATATTTT
TRBJ1-1,TRBV9,.,.,CASSPDTLRNTEAFF,TGTGCCAGCAGCCCTGATACGTTGCGGAACACTGAAGCTTTCTTT
TRBJ1-3,TRBV18,.,.,CASSPPRTASGNTIYF,TGTGCCAGCTCACCACCTAGGACAGCCTCTGGAAACACCATATATTTT
TRBJ1-1,TRBV5-4,.,.,CASSLVGGQGAFF,TGTGCCAGCAGCTTGGTTGGGGGCCAGGGCGCTTTCTTT
TRBJ2-3,TRBV6-2/TRBV6-3,.,.,CASSPGRESDTQYF,TGTGCCAGCAGTCCGGGCAGGGAATCAGATACGCAGTATTTT
TRBJ2-1,TRBV7-9,few,TRBD2,CASREAGTSGGRGNEQFF,TGTGCCAGCAGAGAAGCCGGGACTAGCGGGGGGCGAGGGAATGAGCAGTTCTTC
TRBJ2-3,TRBV7-2,.,TRBD2,CASSHGLAGETNTDTQYF,TGTGCCAGCAGTCACGGACTAGCGGGAGAAACGAACACAGATACGCAGTATTTT
TRBJ1-2,TRBV28,once,TRBD1,CASSLWDRVNYGYTF,TGTGCCAGCAGTTTGTGGGACAGGGTTAACTATGGCTACACCTTC
TRBJ2-1,TRBV6-2/TRBV6-3,.,TRBD2,CASSSLPGLAGVNEQFF,TGTGCCAGCAGTTCCCTACCGGGACTAGCGGGAGTAAATGAGCAGTTCTTC
TRBJ2-5,TRBV5-6,.,TRBD2,CASSLTPSGGAGETQYF,TGTGCCAGCAGCCTCACCCCTAGCGGGGGGGCCGGAGAGACCCAGTACTTC
TRBJ1-5,TRBV4-3,.,.,CASSQGRNQPQHF,TGCGCCAGCAGCCAAGGGCGCAATCAGCCCCAGCATTTT
TRBJ2-2,TRBV13,.,.,CASSLVPGLGGLFSTGELFF,TGTGCCAGCAGCTTAGTTCCGGGACTTGGCGGGCTTTTTAGCACCGGGGAGCTGTTTTTT
TRBJ2-5,TRBV13,.,TRBD1,CASSSDRGRGSGWQETQYF,TGTGCCAGCAGCTCGGACAGGGGGCGAGGTAGCGGGTGGCAAGAGACCCAGTACTTC
TRBJ1-5,TRBV4-2,.,.,CASSRRAVGNQPQHF,TGTGCCAGCAGCAGACGCGCAGTCGGGAATCAGCCCCAGCATTTT
TRBJ1-5,TRBV19,.,.,CASKSQGYSNQPQHF,TGTGCCAGTAAATCGCAGGGCTATAGCAATCAGCCCCAGCATTTT
TRBJ1-2,TRBV7-2,.,TRBD1,CASSLGPQGNHGYTF,TGTGCCAGCAGCTTAGGCCCACAGGGGAACCATGGCTACACCTTC
TRBJ2-3,TRBV4-3,.,TRBD1,CASSQVVGTVTDTQYF,TGCGCCAGCAGCCAAGTCGTTGGGACAGTTACAGATACGCAGTATTTT
TRBJ2-1,TRBV19,.,TRBD2,CASSITWTSGRRTSSYNEQFF,TGTGCCAGTAGTATAACATGGACTAGCGGGAGGCGGACGAGCTCCTACAATGAGCAGTTCTTC
TRBJ2-7,TRBV28,.,.,CASSPPRQAGYEQYF,TGTGCCAGCAGTCCACCTAGACAGGCGGGCTACGAGCAGTACTTC
TRBJ2-7,TRBV7-2,.,TRBD1,CASSVRDRRYGQYF,TGTGCCAGCAGCGTCCGGGACAGACGCTACGGGCAGTACTTC
TRBJ1-4,TRBV7-9,.,TRBD1,CASSYRGQGATNEKLFF,TGTGCCAGCAGCTACCGGGGACAGGGAGCAACTAATGAAAAACTGTTTTTT
TRBJ2-2,TRBV27,.,.,CASTKNAGPLTANTGELFF,TGTGCCAGCACAAAGAACGCGGGCCCCCTCACCGCGAACACCGGGGAGCTGTTTTTT
TRBJ2-2,TRBV9,.,.,CASSTRSSSGTGELFF,TGTGCCAGCAGCACCCGGTCCTCCTCGGGCACCGGGGAGCTGTTTTTT
TRBJ2-7,TRBV10-2,.,TRBD2,CASTGTREPYEQYF,TGCGCCAGTACCGGGACTAGAGAACCCTACGAGCAGTACTTC
TRBJ1-5,TRBV5-1,once,TRBD1,CASSLLGQDNQPQHF,TGCGCCAGCAGCTTGCTAGGACAGGACAATCAGCCCCAGCATTTT
TRBJ2-1,TRBV21-1,.,.,CASSKSFETGQLFF,TGTGCCAGCAGCAAATCCTTCGAGACAGGGCAATTGTTCTTC
TRBJ2-3,TRBV24-1,.,.,CATSDSSTDTQYF,TGTGCCACCAGTGACTCTAGCACAGATACGCAGTATTTT
TRBJ2-7,TRBV7-2,once,TRBD2,CASSLGTMAGGRNEQYF,TGTGCCAGCAGCTTAGGAACTATGGCGGGAGGTCGGAACGAGCAGTACTTC
TRBJ2-7,TRBV18,.,.,CASSPPLQAYEQYF,TGTGCCAGCTCACCACCGTTGCAGGCCTACGAGCAGTACTTC
TRBJ2-3,TRBV3-1/TRBV3-2,.,TRBD1,CASGDRRTDTQYF,TGTGCCAGTGGGGACAGGCGCACAGATACGCAGTATTTT
TRBJ2-5,TRBV5-1,.,.,CASSLGRQGQETQYF,TGCGCCAGCAGCTTGGGACGGCAGGGGCAAGAGACCCAGTACTTC
TRBJ2-5,TRBV30,once,TRBD2,CAWTVASGGLETQYF,TGTGCCTGGACAGTGGCTAGCGGGGGGTTGGAGACCCAGTACTTC
TRBJ1-5,TRBV5-6,.,TRBD1,CASSLGDRGITQPQHF,TGTGCCAGCAGCTTGGGGGACAGGGGAATAACTCAGCCCCAGCATTTT